This T cell receptor (beta chain) was captured in a study of blood T cells in healthy people across ages (dated by TCRdb to 2013 to 2016). Broadly, across the study: Template switching captured roughly one uniquely barcoded TCR beta cDNA molecule per two T cells in model experiments. Two additional independent replicas of 1 million unique cDNA reads from the same blood draw were analyzed for two donors (one aged 18 to 30 and one aged 80 or older). To track age-related changes in TCR beta repertoire diversity, the study relied on deep sequencing normalized with unique cDNA molecular identifiers. Donors were grouped into four age groups: young (average approximately 15 years), middle-aged (39), aged (around 56) and long-lived (approximately 82). Points the paper makes about the study in general: Observed TCR beta diversity correlated strongly with the percentage of naive T cells measured by flow cytometry. Since profiling was done on bulk unsorted PBMCs, naive and antigen-experienced compartments could not be conclusively compared. Total diversity estimates from one million sequenced T cells were considered lower bounds and underestimates. Observed TCR beta diversity per million T cells fell roughly linearly with age, and a significant reduction was already apparent by age about 38. The CMV infection status of donors was not known, potentially confounding age-related changes in expanded clonotypes. Compared with the aged group, more naive CD4+ T cells, fewer expanded clones and increased TCR diversity were shown by the long-lived group, suggesting age selection.

There are 15 amino acids in the CDR3, from cysteine to phenylalanine inclusive. Kept here is only the CDR3 DNA, which spans 45 bases and is read in frame from base 1. Deletion took 5 bases off V and 7 bases off J, with a span of 18 bases between the germline ends. There are many counts of this clonotype. The antigen it recognizes is unknown. No much larger clone is present one base from it, and per-base qualities are unavailable. Donors were approximately 42 systemically healthy Caucasian individuals from Russia aged roughly 6 to 95 years. Each donor gave 8 to 10 milliliters of peripheral blood, drawn into EDTA-treated Vacutainer tubes. Ficoll-Paque density-gradient centrifugation was used to isolate PBMCs, with at least 7 million per sample. Trizol reagent was used to extract total RNA from the PBMCs, yielding at least 5 micrograms per sample. For every donor, flow cytometry on a PBMC aliquot measured the percentage of naive CD45RAhigh/CD27high T cells.

The method behind the library was 5' RACE. The sample was run on an Illumina HiSeq 2500. A second PCR of roughly 6 to 11 cycles was performed with a sample-barcoded 5' primer and a J-beta primer mix. Each TCR beta cDNA molecule received a unique molecular identifier from a template-switch 5' adaptor carrying 12 random nucleotides. At least 2.5 million CDR3-containing paired-end reads were obtained from each sample. First-strand cDNA synthesis was performed from all RNA using the Mint cDNA synthesis kit, with priming by a TRBC-specific oligonucleotide. All cDNA was treated with uracil-DNA glycosylase and then went through a first 18-cycle PCR with the universal primers M1SS and BC2_uni_R. As for the original processing: Each sample was normalized by randomly selecting 1 million high-quality reads, each carrying a distinct molecular identifier. Reads sharing molecular identifiers were discarded rather than binned into consensus sequences. CDR3 identification, clonotype clustering and error correction used MiTCR with a Q25 quality threshold and the strictest error-elimination algorithm. A nonparametric unseen species model with Euler transformation was used to estimate a lower bound on total TCR beta diversity. Using fastp at Q25 and MiXCR, TCRdb reprocessed the public reads and kept productive beta chains. CDR3 protein sequences are deduplicated, and each keeps its most common genes and DNA. The V and J calls follow TCRdb's processing rather than the paper's. Within this sample are some 930,000 distinct CDR3 sequences, with 29% of them counted one time only. The ten largest clones capture roughly a tenth of the sample.

The same specimen was also included in a second study, on T cells of mothers and their children. Per that second paper: The donors were nine systemically healthy Caucasian individuals, made up of three mothers and their six children. cDNA synthesis used all of the extracted RNA, with 1.5 ug of RNA in each 15 ul reaction. Sample barcodes and 2-4 random nucleotides were added via the M1S primer in the second PCR. Over 9.5 million TCR beta CDR3 reads were obtained for each mother, and approximately 2.9 million reads were obtained for each child. Thymic selection similarly shapes TCR recombination output in related and unrelated pairs, with minor effect from inherited differences. Normalized repertoire overlap was always slightly but never significantly higher in related than unrelated mother-child pairs. No persistent microchimeric T cell clones were detected, at a sensitivity of around 100 clones per million clonotypes. The study used deep NGS to compare TCR beta repertoires of mothers and children, seeking features distinguishing related mother-child pairs from unrelated individuals. On average, the children were about 10 +/- 4 years old, while the mothers were approximately 41 +/- 4 years old. Libraries were sequenced on Illumina HiSeq 2000 with 100+100 nt paired-end reads after adapter ligation with NEBNext reagents. To avoid cross-contamination, the mother libraries and the child libraries were prepared a month apart and sequenced in separate runs. For each donor, somewhere between about 450,000 and 2,000,000 distinct TCR beta clonotypes were identified. Naive TCR beta clonotypes were estimated from low-frequency clonotypes matched to each donor's FACS-determined naive share, without sorting.

Input material: blood. The rearranged chain carries TRBV12-3 or TRBV12-4 and TRBJ2-4, with TRBD2 perhaps the D gene, on 7 matching bases. The receptor's source is a woman aged 40 to 50 in good health. The DNA sequence is given as TGTGCCAGCAGTACTGGCGAGGGGGGGTGGAACATTCAGTACTTC. Translation gives CASSTGEGGWNIQYF.